This TCR beta chain was captured by sequencing in a study of cytomegalovirus exposure and HLA in healthy donors. General study points: With high specificity and sensitivity, the classifier reportedly diagnosed cytomegalovirus status. A list of around 150 TCR beta chains associated with cytomegalovirus was given.

In regard to this clone: Its antigen is undetermined.

Donors were drawn from the 120-subject validation cohort, separate from the roughly 670-subject first cohort. Clones were sequenced by immunoSEQ multiplex PCR, and TCRdb holds only the in-frame ones, with some missing. The sample lists approximately 200,000 clones, almost 90% occurring once. Sequenced material: PBMCs. The clonotype comes from a woman aged 18-30 years in good health and CMV-seronegative.

Written as DNA, the CDR3 is TGCGCCAGCAGCCCGACAGGGCCTGGGAACACTGAAGCTTTCTTT. It yields the protein CASSPTGPGNTEAFF. This chain joins TRBV5-1 and TRBJ1-1; 7 positions agree with TRBD1. After removal of 4 bases from V and 1 base from J, the junction contained 7 bases not matched to a gene. Germline V gene lookup returns CDR1 SGHRS and CDR2 YFSETQ. CDR3 length equals 15 residues. Together with reference TRBV5-1 and TRBJ1-1, the CDR3 gives the full variable domain: KAGVTQTPRYLIKTRGQQVTLSCSPISGHRSVSWYQQTPGQGLQFLFEYFSETQRNKGNFPGRFSGRQFSNSRSEMNVSTLELGDSALYLCASSPTGPGNTEAFFGQGTRLTVV.